This T cell receptor (beta chain) appears in the sequencing data of a study of T cells in Graves' hyperthyroidism and ophthalmopathy. The wider study: Sampling of peripheral blood happened at initial diagnosis, prior to any treatment. The study, taken as a whole, reports: Ophthalmopathy, which appeared later, was predicted by the model a median approximately 6.7 months before onset.

RNA transcripts were the template for amplifying TCR beta CDR3 regions. TCR CDR3 regions were first amplified by RT-PCR with HTBI primers. TCRdb reprocessed the multiplex PCR reads via MiXCR and lists one record per CDR3 protein. The sample records some 400,000 distinct CDR3 sequences, approximately 15% being singletons. Together with thyroid ultrasound, orbital computed tomography, serum thyroxine and TRAb, clinical symptoms were used for diagnoses. Each 10 ml fresh peripheral blood draw supplied the PBMCs. In this sample, this clonotype turned up many times. The antigen is not known. V was shortened by 2 bases and J by 3 bases, with 21 bases between the two germline ends. CDR3 length: 18 residues.

This clonotype was obtained from a woman in her fifties or sixties with Graves' hyperthyroidism. Material for sequencing was blood. The rearrangement links TRBV12-3 or TRBV12-4 to TRBJ2-3; TRBD2 might be the D (7 bases). Here the CDR3 DNA reads TGTGCCAGCAGTTTAAGTCGGGGGCTAGCGGAAGCAACAGATACGCAGTATTTT. This sequence encodes CASSLSRGLAEATDTQYF.